The TCR beta chain described here comes from a study of shared clonotypes between healthy human individuals. Each sample came from a Caucasian adult donor living in Nashville, Tennessee. V trimming: 4 bases; J trimming: 8 bases; junction bases outside the gene matches: 11. The V gene's germline CDR1 is SGHRS and CDR2 YFSETQ. The CDR3 is 15 amino acids. Some clones are missing from TCRdb's copy, which holds only in-frame ones; the method was immunoSEQ multiplex PCR. Of around 2.1 million clones in the sample, 95% were seen once. Material for sequencing was naive CD4+ T cells sorted from blood. Specified subset: CD45RA+ positively selected. The TCR was taken from a man between 18 and 29 years old in good health. The rearrangement joins TRBV5-1 to TRBJ2-1; 8 bases are a match to TRBD2. The CDR3 DNA follows: TGCGCCAGCAGCGCGACTAGCGCTTCCGTCGATGAGCAGTTCTTC. Translating it yields CASSATSASVDEQFF.